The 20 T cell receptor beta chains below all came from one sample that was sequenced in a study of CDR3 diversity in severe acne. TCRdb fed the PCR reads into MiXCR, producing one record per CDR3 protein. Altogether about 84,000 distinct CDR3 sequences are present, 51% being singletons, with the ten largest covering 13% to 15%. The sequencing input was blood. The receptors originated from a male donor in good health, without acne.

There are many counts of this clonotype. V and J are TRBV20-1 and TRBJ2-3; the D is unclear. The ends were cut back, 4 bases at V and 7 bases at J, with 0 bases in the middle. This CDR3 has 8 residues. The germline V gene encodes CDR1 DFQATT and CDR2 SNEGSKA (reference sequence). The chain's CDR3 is CSANTQYF. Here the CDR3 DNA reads TGCAGTGCTAATACGCAGTATTTT.

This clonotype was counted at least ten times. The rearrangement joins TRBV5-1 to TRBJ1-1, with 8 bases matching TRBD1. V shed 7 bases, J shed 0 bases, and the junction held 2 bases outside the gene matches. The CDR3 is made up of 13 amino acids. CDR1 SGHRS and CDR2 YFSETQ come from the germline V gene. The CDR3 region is CASGDRLNTEAFF. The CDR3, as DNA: TGCGCCAGCGGGGACAGGTTGAACACTGAAGCTTTCTTT.

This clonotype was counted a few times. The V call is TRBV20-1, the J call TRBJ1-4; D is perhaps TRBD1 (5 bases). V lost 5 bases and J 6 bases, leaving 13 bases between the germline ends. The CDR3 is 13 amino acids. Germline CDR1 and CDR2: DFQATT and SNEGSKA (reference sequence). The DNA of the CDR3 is TGCAGTGCTTCCACAGGAGGAGATGAAAAACTGTTTTTT. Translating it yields CSASTGGDEKLFF.

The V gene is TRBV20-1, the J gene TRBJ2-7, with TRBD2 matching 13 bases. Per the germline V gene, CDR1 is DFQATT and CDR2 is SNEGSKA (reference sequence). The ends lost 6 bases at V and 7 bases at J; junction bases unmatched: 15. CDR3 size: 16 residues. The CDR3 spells CSAVAGTSGDPLEQYF. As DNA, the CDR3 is TGCAGTGCCGTAGCGGGGACTAGCGGGGATCCTTTGGAGCAGTACTTC.

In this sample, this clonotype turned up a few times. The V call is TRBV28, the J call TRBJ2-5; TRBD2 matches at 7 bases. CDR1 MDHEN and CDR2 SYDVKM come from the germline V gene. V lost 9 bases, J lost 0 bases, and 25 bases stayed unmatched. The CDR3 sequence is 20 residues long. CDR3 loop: CASSPILGLWEGVYQETQYF. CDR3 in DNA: TGTGCCAGTAGCCCCATATTGGGCTTGTGGGAGGGTGTTTACCAAGAGACCCAGTACTTC.

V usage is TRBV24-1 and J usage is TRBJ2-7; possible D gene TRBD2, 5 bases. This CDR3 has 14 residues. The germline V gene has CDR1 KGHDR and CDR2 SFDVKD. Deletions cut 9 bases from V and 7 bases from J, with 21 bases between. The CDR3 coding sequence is TGTGCCACCTCCTCAGCGGCATCAACCTCTGAGCAGTACTTC. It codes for CATSSAASTSEQYF.

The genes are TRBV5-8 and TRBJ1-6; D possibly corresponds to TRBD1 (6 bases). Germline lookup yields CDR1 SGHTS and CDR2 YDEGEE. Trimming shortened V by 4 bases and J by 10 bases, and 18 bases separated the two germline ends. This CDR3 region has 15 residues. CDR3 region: CASSRGDKGPSPLHF. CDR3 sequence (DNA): TGTGCCAGCAGCCGGGGGGACAAGGGTCCCTCACCCCTCCACTTT.

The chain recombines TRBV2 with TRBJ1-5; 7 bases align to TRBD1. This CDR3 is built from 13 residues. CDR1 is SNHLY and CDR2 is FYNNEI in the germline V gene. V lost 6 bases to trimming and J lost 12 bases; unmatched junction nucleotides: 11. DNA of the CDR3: TGTGCCAGCAGCGCAGACAGGGCCTATGGCCAGCATTTT. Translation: CASSADRAYGQHF.

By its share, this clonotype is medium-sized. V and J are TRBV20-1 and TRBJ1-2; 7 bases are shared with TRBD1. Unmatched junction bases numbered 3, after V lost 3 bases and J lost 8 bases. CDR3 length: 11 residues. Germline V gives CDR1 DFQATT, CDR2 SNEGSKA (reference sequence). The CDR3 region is CSARTGLGYTF. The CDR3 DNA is TGCAGTGCTAGGACAGGGTTGGGCTACACCTTC.

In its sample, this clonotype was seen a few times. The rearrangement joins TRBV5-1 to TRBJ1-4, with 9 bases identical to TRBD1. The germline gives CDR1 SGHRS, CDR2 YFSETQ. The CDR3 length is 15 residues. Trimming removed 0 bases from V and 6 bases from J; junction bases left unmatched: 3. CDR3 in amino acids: CASSLEQGADEKLFF. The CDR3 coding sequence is TGCGCCAGCAGCTTGGAACAGGGGGCGGATGAAAAACTGTTTTTT.

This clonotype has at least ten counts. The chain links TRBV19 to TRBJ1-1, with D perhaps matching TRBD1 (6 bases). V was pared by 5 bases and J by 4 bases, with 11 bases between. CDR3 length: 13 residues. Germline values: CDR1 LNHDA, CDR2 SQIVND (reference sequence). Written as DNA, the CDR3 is TGTGCCAGTAGTGAACAGGGTACCACTGAAGCTTTCTTT. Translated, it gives CASSEQGTTEAFF.

The CDR3 sequence: CANQRVPNTEAFF. The CDR3 region has the DNA TGTGCCAACCAGAGAGTACCGAACACTGAAGCTTTCTTT. The chain employs TRBV7-9 and TRBJ1-1; D unresolved. The CDR3 extends over 13 amino acids. V was shortened by 10 bases and J by 1 base, with 13 bases between the two germline ends. Germline assignment: CDR1 SEHNR and CDR2 FQNEAQ (reference sequence).

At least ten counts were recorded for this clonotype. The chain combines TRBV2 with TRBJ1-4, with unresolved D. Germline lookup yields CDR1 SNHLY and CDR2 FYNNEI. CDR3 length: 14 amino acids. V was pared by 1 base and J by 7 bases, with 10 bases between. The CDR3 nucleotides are TGTGCCAGCAGTGAAGGGGTTATTGGTGAAAAACTGTTTTTT. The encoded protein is CASSEGVIGEKLFF.

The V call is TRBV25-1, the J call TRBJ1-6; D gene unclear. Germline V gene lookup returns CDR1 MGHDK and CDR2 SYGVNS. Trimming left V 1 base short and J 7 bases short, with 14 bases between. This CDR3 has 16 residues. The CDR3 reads CASSEFSGRGNSPLHF. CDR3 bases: TGTGCCAGCAGTGAATTCAGTGGCCGGGGAAATTCACCCCTCCACTTT.

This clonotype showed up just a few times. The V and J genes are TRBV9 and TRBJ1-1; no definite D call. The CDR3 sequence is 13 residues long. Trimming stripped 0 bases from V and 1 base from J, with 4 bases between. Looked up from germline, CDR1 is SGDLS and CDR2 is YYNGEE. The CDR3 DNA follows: TGTGCCAGCAGCGTAGGTCCGAACACTGAAGCTTTCTTT. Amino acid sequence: CASSVGPNTEAFF.

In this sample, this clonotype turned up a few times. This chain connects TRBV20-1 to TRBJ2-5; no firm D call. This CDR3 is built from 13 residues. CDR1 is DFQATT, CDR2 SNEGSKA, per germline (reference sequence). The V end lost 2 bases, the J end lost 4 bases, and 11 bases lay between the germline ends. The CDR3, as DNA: TGCAGTGCTAGATGGCTTACCGGAGAGACCCAGTACTTC. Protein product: CSARWLTGETQYF.

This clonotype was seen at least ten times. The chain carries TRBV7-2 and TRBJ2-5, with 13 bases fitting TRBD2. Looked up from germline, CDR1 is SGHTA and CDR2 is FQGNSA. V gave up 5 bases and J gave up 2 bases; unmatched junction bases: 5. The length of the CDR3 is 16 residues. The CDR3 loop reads CASSPGLAGPQETQYF. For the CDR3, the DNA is TGTGCCAGCAGCCCGGGACTAGCGGGACCGCAAGAGACCCAGTACTTC.

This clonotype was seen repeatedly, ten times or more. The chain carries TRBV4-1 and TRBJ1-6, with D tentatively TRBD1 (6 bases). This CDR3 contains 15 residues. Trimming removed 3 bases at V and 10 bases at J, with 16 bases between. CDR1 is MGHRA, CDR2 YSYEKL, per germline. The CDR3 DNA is TGCGCCAGCAGCCAGGGACATTCGGAGAGATCACCCCTCCACTTT. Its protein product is CASSQGHSERSPLHF.

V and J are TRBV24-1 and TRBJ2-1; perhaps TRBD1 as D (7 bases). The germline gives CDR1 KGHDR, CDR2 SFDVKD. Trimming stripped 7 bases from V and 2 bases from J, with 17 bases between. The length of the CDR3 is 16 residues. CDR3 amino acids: CATSGGQGGAYNEQFF. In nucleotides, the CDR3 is TGTGCCACCAGCGGTGGGCAGGGGGGAGCCTACAATGAGCAGTTCTTC.

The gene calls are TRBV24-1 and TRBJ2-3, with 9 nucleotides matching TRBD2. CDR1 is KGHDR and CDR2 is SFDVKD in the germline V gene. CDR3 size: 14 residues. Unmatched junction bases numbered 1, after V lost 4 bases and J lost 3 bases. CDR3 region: CATSDTSGTDTQYF. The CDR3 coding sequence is TGTGCCACCAGTGACACTAGCGGGACAGATACGCAGTATTTT.